The 10 T cell receptor beta chains given below trace back to one sample, sequenced in a study of cytomegalovirus exposure and HLA in healthy donors. The primer mix had 60 Vbeta and 13 Jbeta primers. Generated by immunoSEQ multiplex PCR, the TCRdb table keeps only in-frame clones and is missing some. The data hold around 300,000 clones, with about 75% observed a single time. The sequencing sample was made of PBMCs. The receptors come from a female donor in good health and CMV-seronegative.

The J gene is TRBJ2-1, the V gene TRBV6-5; TRBD2 matches at 8 bases. V was pared by 2 bases and J by 7 bases, with 7 bases of the junction left unmatched. In germline, CDR1 is MNHEY, CDR2 SVGAGI. This CDR3 has 15 amino acids. The CDR3 DNA follows: TGTGCCAGCAGTTACCCGGGACTAGTAGAGAATGAGCAGTTCTTC. It specifies CASSYPGLVENEQFF.

The DNA of the CDR3 is TGTGCCAGCAGTTTAGCGATAGGGGGCGCAGGCGAGCAGTACTTC. Its protein is CASSLAIGGAGEQYF. The chain joins TRBV28 to TRBJ2-7; 7 bases align to TRBD1. Trimming at V came to 2 bases and at J to 6 bases, leaving 10 bases not matched to a gene. The CDR3 sequence is 15 residues long. Germline V gene sequence: CDR1 MDHEN, CDR2 SYDVKM.

Only a few counts were recorded for this clone. This chain uses TRBV28 with TRBJ1-1; D not certain. Trimming cost V 3 bases and J 4 bases, with 6 bases left between them. Per the germline V gene, CDR1 is MDHEN and CDR2 is SYDVKM. There are 12 residues in the CDR3. The CDR3 reads CASSLSLTEAFF. CDR3 bases: TGTGCCAGCAGTTTGTCCCTCACTGAAGCTTTCTTT.

This clone showed up just a few times. This chain joins TRBV19 and TRBJ2-2; weak D call: TRBD2 (6 bases). This CDR3 is 18 amino acids long. In germline, CDR1 is LNHDA, CDR2 SQIVND (reference sequence). The ends were cut back, 4 bases at V and 2 bases at J, with 20 bases in the middle. CDR3 protein: CASSTRDRGIRNTGELFF. The CDR3 DNA follows: TGTGCCAGTAGTACGAGAGATCGGGGGATTCGCAACACCGGGGAGCTGTTTTTT.

The V call is TRBV28, the J call TRBJ1-2; 8 bases are shared with TRBD1. Germline values: CDR1 MDHEN, CDR2 SYDVKM. Trimming removed 6 bases from V and 4 bases from J; junction bases left unmatched: 16. This CDR3 is built from 17 residues. The CDR3 sequence is CASSKGGTGDSPYGYTF. In DNA form, the CDR3 reads TGTGCCAGCAGCAAAGGAGGGACAGGCGATTCCCCCTATGGCTACACCTTC.

The chain recombines TRBV21-1 with TRBJ2-7; TRBD1, the table's D call, was not compared with the DNA. TRBV21-1 is a known pseudogene. The CDR3 is 15 amino acids. The CDR3 protein is CASSAPTGYEVEQYF. Written as DNA, the CDR3 is TGTGCCAGCAGCGCTCCGACAGGGTATGAGGTCGAGCAGTACTTC.

The J gene is TRBJ2-7, the V gene TRBV9, with D possibly matching TRBD2 (5 bases). The germline gives CDR1 SGDLS, CDR2 YYNGEE. Trimming took off 2 bases at V and 3 bases at J, with 15 bases between the two ends. CDR3 length: 15 residues. The chain's CDR3 is CASSVDNGNNYEQYF. CDR3 nucleotide sequence: TGTGCCAGCAGCGTCGACAACGGGAACAACTACGAGCAGTACTTC. The whole variable domain, remainder taken from reference TRBV9 and TRBJ2-7, is DSGVTQTPKHLITATGQRVTLRCSPRSGDLSVYWYQQSLDQGLQFLIQYYNGEERAKGNILERFSAQQFPDLHSELNLSSLELGDSALYFCASSVDNGNNYEQYFGPGTRLTVT.

This clone turned up a few times. V and J are TRBV27 and TRBJ1-2, with D tentatively TRBD1 (6 bases). V was shortened by 5 bases and J by 3 bases, with 13 bases between the two germline ends. The CDR3 spans 14 residues. The V gene's germline CDR1 is MNHEY and CDR2 SMNVEV (reference sequence). For the CDR3, the DNA is TGTGCCAGCAGTCCGAGGACAGCTGACTATGGCTACACCTTC. It codes for CASSPRTADYGYTF.

This clone appeared once. J is TRBJ1-4 and V is TRBV28; weak D call: TRBD1 (6 bases). The V and J ends lost 6 bases and 6 bases respectively, with 17 bases between them. Germline V gene lookup returns CDR1 MDHEN and CDR2 SYDVKM. There are 15 residues in the CDR3. The CDR3 is CASSPPRGGDEKLFF. CDR3 sequence (DNA): TGTGCCAGCAGCCCCCCCAGGGGAGGGGATGAAAAACTGTTTTTT.

J is TRBJ2-7 and V is TRBV19; D may be TRBD2 (5 bases). Looked up from germline, CDR1 is LNHDA and CDR2 is SQIVND (reference sequence). The CDR3 loop spans 14 amino acids. The V gene lost 7 bases and the J gene lost 6 bases, with 19 bases spanning the gap. CDR3 DNA sequence: TGTGCCAGTACCCCAACGATTGAGGGATCCGAGCAGTACTTC. Amino acid sequence: CASTPTIEGSEQYF. Drawing the rest from reference TRBV19 and TRBJ2-7, the complete variable domain is DGGITQSPKYLFRKEGQNVTLSCEQNLNHDAMYWYRQDPGQGLRLIYYSQIVNDFQKGDIAEGYSVSREKKESFPLTVTSAQKNPTAFYLCASTPTIEGSEQYFGPGTRLTVT.